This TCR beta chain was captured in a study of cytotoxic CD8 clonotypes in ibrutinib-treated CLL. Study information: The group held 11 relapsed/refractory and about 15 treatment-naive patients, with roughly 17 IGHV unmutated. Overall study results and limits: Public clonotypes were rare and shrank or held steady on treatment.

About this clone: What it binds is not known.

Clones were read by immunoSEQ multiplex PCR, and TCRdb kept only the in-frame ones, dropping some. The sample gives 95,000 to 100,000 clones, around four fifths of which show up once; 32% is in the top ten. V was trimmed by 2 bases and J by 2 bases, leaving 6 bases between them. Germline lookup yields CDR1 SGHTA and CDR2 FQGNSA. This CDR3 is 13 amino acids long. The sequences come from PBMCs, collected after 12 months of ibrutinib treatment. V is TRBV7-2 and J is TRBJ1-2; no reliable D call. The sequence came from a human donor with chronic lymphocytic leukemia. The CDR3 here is CASSLFQNYGYTF. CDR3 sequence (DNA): TGTGCCAGCAGCTTATTCCAGAACTATGGCTACACCTTC.